The 6 T cell receptor beta chains listed next were all sequenced from one sample in a study of blood T cell repertoires in COVID-19. Clones were read by immunoSEQ multiplex PCR, and TCRdb kept only the in-frame ones, dropping some. The table includes about 140,000 clones, roughly 82% detected once. Input material: peripheral blood. These receptors were obtained from a man older than 75 with acute or convalescent COVID-19.

The chain is built from TRBV5-5 and TRBJ2-5; D unclear. Germline lookup yields CDR1 SGHKS and CDR2 YYEKEE (reference sequence). The V end was cut by 1 base, the J end by 0 bases, with 4 bases between. The length of the CDR3 is 13 residues. The CDR3: CASSLFDQETQYF. For the CDR3, the DNA is TGTGCCAGCAGCTTGTTCGACCAAGAGACCCAGTACTTC.

V and J are TRBV3-1 (or the pseudogene TRBV3-2) and TRBJ2-2; D ambiguous. The CDR3 is made up of 16 amino acids. V was clipped by 1 base and J by 0 bases, with 9 bases between them. CDR1 LGHDT and CDR2 YNNKEL come from the germline V gene (reference sequence). In DNA form, the CDR3 reads TGTGCCAGCAGCCAAGTTTCCAGGACGAACACCGGGGAGCTGTTTTTT. It translates to CASSQVSRTNTGELFF.

V is TRBV5-1 and J is TRBJ2-7; TRBD1 agrees at 9 bases. Trimming removed 4 bases from V and 3 bases from J; junction bases left unmatched: 20. This CDR3 has 19 residues. Germline V CDR1 and CDR2: SGHRS, YFSETQ. CDR3 sequence: CASSAGGTGTSRHIYEQYF. As DNA, the CDR3 is TGCGCCAGCAGCGCGGGCGGGACAGGGACCTCCCGCCATATCTACGAGCAGTACTTC.

This chain links TRBV3-1 (or the pseudogene TRBV3-2) with TRBJ2-7, with D possibly matching TRBD2 (6 bases). The CDR3 contains 15 residues. Trimming stripped 4 bases from V and 2 bases from J, with 15 bases between. Looked up from germline, CDR1 is LGHDT and CDR2 is YNNKEL (reference sequence). The CDR3 nucleotides are TGTGCCAGCAGCCTCCCTAGGGGAGGCACCTACGAGCAGTACTTC. It specifies CASSLPRGGTYEQYF.

The chain uses TRBV28 and TRBJ2-2; TRBD2 might be the D (6 bases). The CDR3 covers 14 residues. Trimming pared 8 bases from V and 2 bases from J, leaving 12 bases between. In germline, CDR1 is MDHEN, CDR2 SYDVKM. CDR3 sequence reads: CASGGRSNTGELFF. CDR3 in DNA: TGTGCCAGCGGGGGGAGGAGCAACACCGGGGAGCTGTTTTTT.

This clone showed up just once. The chain links TRBV6-5 to TRBJ2-2, with 7 bases fitting TRBD1. The ends lost 8 bases at V and 1 base at J; junction bases unmatched: 4. Germline CDR1 is MNHEY and CDR2 is SVGAGI. The CDR3 extends over 14 amino acids. The CDR3 sequence is CASSTGRNTGELFF. CDR3 sequence (DNA): TGTGCCAGCTCGACAGGGAGGAACACCGGGGAGCTGTTTTTT.